The 22 T cell receptor beta chains in this list originate from one sample, sequenced in a study of blood T cell repertoires in COVID-19. The repertoire was sequenced with immunoSEQ multiplex PCR; TCRdb's copy has only in-frame clones and lacks some. The sample holds 330,000 or so clones; more than 70% are singletons and the top ten take 1%. What was sequenced was PBMCs or T cells enriched from blood (not recorded which). All receptors derive from a woman aged 25 to 39 who had been exposed to COVID-19.

The chain combines TRBV11-2 with TRBJ1-3, with D hard to call. This CDR3 is built from 13 residues. V lost 7 bases and J lost 7, with 14 bases in between. Per the germline V gene, CDR1 is SGHAT and CDR2 is FQNNGV. The CDR3 nucleotides read TGTGCCAGCAAATCGGGGATTTGGAACACCATATATTTT. This gives the protein CASKSGIWNTIYF. The whole variable domain, remainder taken from reference TRBV11-2 and TRBJ1-3, is EAGVAQSPRYKIIEKRQSVAFWCNPISGHATLYWYQQILGQGPKLLIQFQNNGVVDDSQLPKDRFSAERLKGVDSTLKIQPAKLEDSAVYLCASKSGIWNTIYFGEGSWLTVV.

This clone was detected a few times. The chain combines TRBV19 with TRBJ1-2; the match to TRBD1 covers 8 bases. The trim removed 9 bases at V and 3 bases at J, leaving 12 bases unmatched. Per germline, CDR1 LNHDA and CDR2 SQIVND (reference sequence). The CDR3 is made up of 15 amino acids. Here the CDR3 reads CASLESQGGDYGYTF. In DNA form, the CDR3 reads TGTGCCAGCCTCGAATCACAGGGGGGAGACTATGGCTACACCTTC.

V and J are TRBV6-2 or TRBV6-3 and TRBJ1-6, with D unresolved. Germline V lookup: CDR1 MNHEY, CDR2 SVGEGT. Trimming cost V 4 bases and J 6 bases, with 16 bases left between them. The CDR3 is 16 amino acids. Here the CDR3 reads CASSSLRPALNSPLHF. The CDR3 DNA sequence: TGTGCCAGCAGTTCCTTGCGGCCCGCTCTTAATTCACCCCTCCACTTT.

The chain links TRBV5-1 to TRBJ1-2; D might be TRBD1 (5 bases). CDR1 is SGHRS and CDR2 is YFSETQ in the germline V gene. Trimming stripped 4 bases from V and 5 bases from J, with 15 bases between. This CDR3 region has 14 residues. CDR3 loop: CASSGAIQGYGYTF. For the CDR3, the DNA is TGCGCCAGCAGCGGCGCTATCCAGGGATATGGCTACACCTTC.

This chain joins TRBV7-2 and TRBJ2-5; possibly TRBD1 for D (8 bases). Germline CDR1 and CDR2: SGHTA and FQGNSA. V was cut by 5 bases and J by 4 bases, with 14 bases left in between. The CDR3 totals 14 residues. CDR3 residues: CASSTHRGGETQYF. Here the CDR3 DNA reads TGTGCCAGCAGCACTCACAGGGGGGGAGAGACCCAGTACTTC. Supplemented by reference TRBV7-2 and TRBJ2-5, the full variable domain reads GAGVSQSPSNKVTEKGKDVELRCDPISGHTALYWYRQSLGQGLEFLIYFQGNSAPDKSGLPSDRFSAERTGGSVSTLTIQRTQQEDSAVYLCASSTHRGGETQYFGPGTRLLVL.

The genes are TRBV18 and TRBJ1-4; the match to TRBD1 covers 9 bases. Germline V gene sequence: CDR1 KGHSH, CDR2 LQKENI. Trimming took 8 bases from V and 0 from J; bases not matched to a gene: 7. This CDR3 spans 16 amino acids. The CDR3 is CASKPQGAATNEKLFF. In DNA form, the CDR3 reads TGTGCCAGCAAACCACAGGGGGCTGCAACTAATGAAAAACTGTTTTTT.

This chain links TRBV12-3 or TRBV12-4 with TRBJ1-1; D ambiguous. V dropped 7 bases and J dropped 7 bases, with 13 bases sitting between them. The CDR3 contains 12 residues. The CDR3 spells CASINYGSEAFF. Here the CDR3 DNA reads TGTGCCAGCATCAATTATGGCAGTGAAGCTTTCTTT.

This sequence joins TRBV28 and TRBJ2-7; the D gene is possibly TRBD1 (7 bases). Germline V gene sequence: CDR1 MDHEN, CDR2 SYDVKM. With 5 bases removed from V and 5 bases from J, the gap between germline ends came to 19 bases. The CDR3 extends over 15 amino acids. CDR3 in DNA: TGTGCCAGCAGTAAGGCGGGACAGTCGATCAACGAGCAGTACTTC. It translates to CASSKAGQSINEQYF.

The V call is TRBV20-1, the J call TRBJ1-6; tentative D call: TRBD1 (6 bases). V lost 3 bases, J lost 14 bases, and 8 bases lay in between. Germline values: CDR1 DFQATT, CDR2 SNEGSKA (reference sequence). The CDR3 runs 10 residues. The CDR3 bases are TGCAGTGCTAGGGACAGAACCCTCCACTTT. This gives the protein CSARDRTLHF.

This clone was observed a single time. V and J are TRBV10-1 and TRBJ2-4; the D is unclear. Per germline, CDR1 WNHNN and CDR2 SYGVQD (reference sequence). This CDR3 is 16 amino acids long. V lost 5 bases to trimming and J lost 3 bases, with 17 bases between them. CDR3 sequence: CASSYTDIPRKNIQYF. CDR3 DNA: TGCGCCAGCAGTTACACAGATATCCCTCGCAAAAACATTCAGTACTTC.

V and J are TRBV6-5 and TRBJ1-2; 7 bases agree with TRBD1. Germline values: CDR1 MNHEY, CDR2 SVGAGI. The V segment lost 4 bases and the J segment 6 bases; nucleotides outside the gene matches: 11. This CDR3 comprises 15 residues. The CDR3 nucleotides are TGTGCCAGCAGTTCCTTTTCCGGGACAGAGAATGGCTACACCTTC. This translates into CASSSFSGTENGYTF.

The chain employs TRBV5-1 and TRBJ1-1; D is unclear. This CDR3 is 16 amino acids long. V was cut by 3 bases and J by 3 bases, with 18 bases left in between. Per germline, CDR1 SGHRS and CDR2 YFSETQ. The CDR3 is CASSSGYRVVDTEAFF. CDR3 DNA sequence: TGCGCCAGCAGCTCGGGATATCGGGTTGTAGACACTGAAGCTTTCTTT.

V is TRBV3-1 (or the pseudogene TRBV3-2) and J is TRBJ2-5; the match to TRBD2 covers 16 bases. The CDR3 covers 19 residues. From germline, CDR1 is LGHDT and CDR2 YNNKEL (reference sequence). J gave up 5 bases and V 2 bases, and 11 bases lay outside the gene matches. CDR3 coding DNA: TGTGCCAGCAGCCAATCTGAGGGACTAGCGGGAGGGCCCTGGGAGACCCAGTACTTC. Its protein is CASSQSEGLAGGPWETQYF.

This clone was seen only a few times. The rearrangement uses TRBV5-1 and TRBJ2-7, with TRBD2 as a possible D gene (6 bases). Trimming cost V 0 bases and J 3 bases, with 13 bases left between them. Per germline, CDR1 SGHRS and CDR2 YFSETQ. The CDR3 runs 15 residues. CDR3 nucleotides: TGCGCCAGCAGCTTGGGAGGGAGGAATGACTACGAGCAGTACTTC. Translated, it gives CASSLGGRNDYEQYF.

The V call is TRBV5-1, the J call TRBJ2-5; 10 positions agree with TRBD2. CDR3 length: 17 residues. The trim removed 2 bases at V and 5 bases at J, leaving 12 bases unmatched. In germline, CDR1 is SGHRS, CDR2 YFSETQ. The CDR3 region is CASSFSALAGLRETQYF. In DNA, the CDR3 is TGCGCCAGCAGCTTCTCCGCACTAGCGGGATTAAGGGAGACCCAGTACTTC.

The chain recombines TRBV7-3 with TRBJ1-2, with D possibly matching TRBD1 (5 bases). The CDR3 length is 14 residues. Germline V lookup: CDR1 SGHTA, CDR2 FQGTGA. Trimming pared 5 bases from V and 4 bases from J, leaving 14 bases between. DNA for the CDR3: TGTGCCAGCAGCAGCGAGCCAGGGCCCTATGGCTACACCTTC. Protein product: CASSSEPGPYGYTF.

The rearrangement uses TRBV12-1 and TRBJ2-7; the D segment call TRBD2 is taken from the table without a DNA check. TRBV12-1 is a pseudogene segment. The CDR3 runs 18 residues. In DNA, the CDR3 is TGTGCCAGCAGTTTGGGGACTAGCGGTCCTAAGAGCTCCTACGAGCAGTACTTC. It translates to CASSLGTSGPKSSYEQYF.

The rearrangement uses TRBV5-4 and TRBJ2-3; 13 nucleotides agree with TRBD2. CDR3 size: 15 residues. CDR1 and CDR2 from the germline V gene are SGHNT and YYREEE (reference sequence). The V and J ends lost 3 bases and 3 bases, in that order; junction bases with no gene match: 1. CDR3 in amino acids: CASSWTSGSTDTQYF. The CDR3 nucleotides read TGTGCCAGCAGCTGGACTAGCGGGAGTACAGATACGCAGTATTTT.

J is TRBJ2-2 and V is TRBV11-2; 7 nucleotides line up with TRBD1. Germline CDR1 SGHAT, CDR2 FQNNGV. The CDR3 runs to 15 residues. J gave up 4 bases and V 1 base, and 3 bases lay outside the gene matches. CDR3 in DNA: TGTGCCAGCAGCTTAGCACAGGGGATCACCGGGGAGCTGTTTTTT. This encodes CASSLAQGITGELFF.

This chain connects TRBV5-1 to TRBJ2-7; 8 nucleotides match TRBD2. Germline-derived CDR1 and CDR2 are SGHRS and YFSETQ. The CDR3 spans 15 residues. With 0 bases clipped from V and 4 bases from J, the junction kept 6 bases outside the gene matches. CDR3 sequence (DNA): TGCGCCAGCAGCTTGGCGGTAGCGGGACGTTACGAGCAGTACTTC. It translates to CASSLAVAGRYEQYF.

The gene calls are TRBV11-2 and TRBJ2-7; D remains ambiguous. Trimming shortened V by 3 bases and J by 2 bases, and 11 bases separated the two germline ends. CDR1 and CDR2 (germline): SGHAT, FQNNGV. The CDR3 length is 14 residues. The CDR3 bases are TGTGCCAGCAGCTTCCCGCGCAACCCCTACGAGCAGTACTTC. Its translation is CASSFPRNPYEQYF.

The rearrangement joins TRBV12-3 or TRBV12-4 to TRBJ1-1, with 7 nucleotides matching TRBD1. This CDR3 region has 11 residues. V was clipped by 3 bases and J by 11 bases; unmatched bases: 3. CDR3 protein: CASSLEGAAFF. CDR3 DNA: TGTGCCAGCAGTTTGGAGGGGGCGGCTTTCTTT.